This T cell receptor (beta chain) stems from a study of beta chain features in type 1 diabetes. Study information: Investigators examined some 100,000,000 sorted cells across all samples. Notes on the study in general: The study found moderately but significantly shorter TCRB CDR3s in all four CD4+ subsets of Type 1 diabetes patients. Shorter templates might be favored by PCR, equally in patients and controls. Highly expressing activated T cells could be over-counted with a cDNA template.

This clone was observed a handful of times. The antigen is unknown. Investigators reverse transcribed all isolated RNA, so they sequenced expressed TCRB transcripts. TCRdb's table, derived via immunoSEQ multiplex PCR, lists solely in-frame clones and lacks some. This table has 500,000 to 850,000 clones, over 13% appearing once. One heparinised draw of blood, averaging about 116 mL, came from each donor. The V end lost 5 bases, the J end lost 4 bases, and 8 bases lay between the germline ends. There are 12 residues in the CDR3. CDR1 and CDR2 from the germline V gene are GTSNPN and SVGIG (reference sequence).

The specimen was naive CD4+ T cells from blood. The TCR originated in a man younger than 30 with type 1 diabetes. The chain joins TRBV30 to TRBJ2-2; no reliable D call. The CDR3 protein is CAWVEFTGELFF. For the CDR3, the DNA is TGTGCCTGGGTAGAATTCACCGGGGAGCTGTTTTTT.